The present entry profiles one TCR beta chain with its context. The sample comes from a study of blood T cell repertoires in COVID-19. In the study overall: Spain, Italy and the United States supplied samples that represented acute and convalescent COVID-19. From T cells, B-cell-depleted T cells, or PBMCs came the material, which was cDNA or gDNA.

Assay used: immunoSEQ multiplex PCR; TCRdb lists only in-frame clones, some missing. The data contain 200,000 to 300,000 clones, 82% of them singletons. The sequence came from a woman between 55 and 75 years old with active or convalescent COVID-19. The sample consisted of peripheral blood.

CDR3 region: CASSAQSYEQYF. In DNA form, the CDR3 reads TGTGCCAGCAGTGCACAGTCCTACGAGCAGTACTTC. V usage is TRBV2 and J usage is TRBJ2-7; D gene uncertain. Germline V gene sequence: CDR1 SNHLY, CDR2 FYNNEI. The CDR3 totals 12 residues. V gave up 4 bases and J gave up 1 base, with 5 bases separating them.